This T cell receptor beta chain derives from a study of OX40 agonist ivuxolimab in advanced cancers. Study-wide findings and caveats: Partial responders at 0.1-3.0 mg/kg had among the lowest clonal expansion.

Notes on this clone: Its antigen is not known.

CDR3 length: 15 amino acids. In germline, CDR1 is MNHEY, CDR2 SVGAGI. V was pared by 6 bases and J by 2 bases, with 8 bases of the junction left unmatched. Generated by immunoSEQ multiplex PCR, the TCRdb table keeps only in-frame clones and is missing some. The table has approximately 56,000 clones, 80% to 90% seen once; the top ten hold about 1.7%. The sequence was obtained from an adult with an advanced solid tumor such as melanoma, head and neck, liver or kidney cancer. The sample here was CD4+ or CD8+ T cells sorted from blood, taken in a trial of the OX40 agonist ivuxolimab. The chain joins TRBV6-5 to TRBJ1-2, with 8 bases aligning to TRBD1. CDR3 residues: CASRPQGALNYGYTF. The CDR3 nucleotides are TGTGCCAGCAGACCCCAGGGGGCTTTGAACTATGGCTACACCTTC.